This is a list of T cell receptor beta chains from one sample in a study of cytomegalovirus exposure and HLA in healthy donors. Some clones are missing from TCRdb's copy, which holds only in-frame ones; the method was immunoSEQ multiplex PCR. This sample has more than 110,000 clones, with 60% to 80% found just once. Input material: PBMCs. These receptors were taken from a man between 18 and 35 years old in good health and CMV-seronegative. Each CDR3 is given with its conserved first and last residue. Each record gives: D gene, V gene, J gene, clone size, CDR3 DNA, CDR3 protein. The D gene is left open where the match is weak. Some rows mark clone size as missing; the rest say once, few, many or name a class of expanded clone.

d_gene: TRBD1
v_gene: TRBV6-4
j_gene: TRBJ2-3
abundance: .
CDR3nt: TGTGCCAGCAGTGAGGGACAGGGCACAGATACGCAGTATTTT
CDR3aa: CASSEGQGTDTQYF

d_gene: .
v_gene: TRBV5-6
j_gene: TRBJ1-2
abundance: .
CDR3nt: TGTGCCAGCAGCTTGCCATCTGCCCTAGACTATTATGGCTACACCTTC
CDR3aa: CASSLPSALDYYGYTF

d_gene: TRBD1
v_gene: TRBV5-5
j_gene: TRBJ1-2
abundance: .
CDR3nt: TGTGCCAGCAGCGCGGGGGCGGGACAGGGCAACTATGGCTACACCTTC
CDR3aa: CASSAGAGQGNYGYTF

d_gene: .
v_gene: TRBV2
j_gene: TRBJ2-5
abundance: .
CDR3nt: TGTGCCAGCAGCCCGGGGGCAACCCCAGGGGGGACCCAGTACTTC
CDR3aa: CASSPGATPGGTQYF

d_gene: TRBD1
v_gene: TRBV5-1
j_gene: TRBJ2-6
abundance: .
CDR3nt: TGCGCCAGCAGCTTGGGACAGGGGGCTGGGGCCAACGTCCTGACTTTC
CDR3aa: CASSLGQGAGANVLTF

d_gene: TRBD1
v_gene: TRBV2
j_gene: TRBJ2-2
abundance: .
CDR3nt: TGTGCCAGCAGCGGACAGGGCCCAAGGGGAGGGGAGCTGTTTTTT
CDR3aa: CASSGQGPRGGELFF

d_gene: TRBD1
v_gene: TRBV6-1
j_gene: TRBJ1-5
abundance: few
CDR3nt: TGTGCCAGCAGTGAATGGGACAGTGGCGATCGGCCCCAGCATTTT
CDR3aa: CASSEWDSGDRPQHF

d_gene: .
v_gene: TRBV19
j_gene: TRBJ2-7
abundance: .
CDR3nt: TGTGCCAGTAGCGGGTTGTCCTACGAGCAGTACTTC
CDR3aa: CASSGLSYEQYF

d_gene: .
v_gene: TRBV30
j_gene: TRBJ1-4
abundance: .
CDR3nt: TGTGCCTGGAGTCCCCCCCTGGGCACCTTTAATGAAAAACTGTTTTTT
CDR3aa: CAWSPPLGTFNEKLFF

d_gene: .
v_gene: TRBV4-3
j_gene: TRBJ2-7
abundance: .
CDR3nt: TGCGCCAGCAGCCAAGCTTTCGGGGGTTCCTACGAGCAGTACTTC
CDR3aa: CASSQAFGGSYEQYF

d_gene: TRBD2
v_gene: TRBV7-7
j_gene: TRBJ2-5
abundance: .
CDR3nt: TGTGCTAGCAGCTTAGGACTAGCGCAAGAAGAGACCCAGTACTTC
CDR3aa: CASSLGLAQEETQYF

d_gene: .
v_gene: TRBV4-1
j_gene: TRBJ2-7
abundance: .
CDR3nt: TGCGCCAGCAGCCAAAGGAGGACAGACGCCTACGAGCAGTACTTC
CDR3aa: CASSQRRTDAYEQYF

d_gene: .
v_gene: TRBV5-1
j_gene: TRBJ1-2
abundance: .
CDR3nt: TGCGCCAGCAGTCAGGGGCGAGGAGGCTACACCTTC
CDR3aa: CASSQGRGGYTF

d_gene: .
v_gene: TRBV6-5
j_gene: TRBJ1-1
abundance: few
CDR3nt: TGTGCCAGCAGCCACCTAGGCAACACTGAAGCTTTCTTT
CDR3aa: CASSHLGNTEAFF

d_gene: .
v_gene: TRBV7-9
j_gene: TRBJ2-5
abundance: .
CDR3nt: TGTGCCAGCAGCAAAAACAGGGTATCGGGGGAGACCCAGTACTTC
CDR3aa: CASSKNRVSGETQYF

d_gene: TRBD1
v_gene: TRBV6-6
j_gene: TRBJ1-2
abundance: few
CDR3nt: TGTGCCAGCCACTTGACAGGGTATAACTATGGCTACACCTTC
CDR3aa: CASHLTGYNYGYTF

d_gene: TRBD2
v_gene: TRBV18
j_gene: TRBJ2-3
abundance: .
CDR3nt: TGTGCCAGCTCACCGACTAGCGGGGGTGGAGATACGCAGTATTTT
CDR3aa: CASSPTSGGGDTQYF

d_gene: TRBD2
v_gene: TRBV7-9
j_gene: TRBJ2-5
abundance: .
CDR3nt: TGTGCCAGCAGCCGCTTCCGGGCTAGCGGGGGGCAAGAGACCCAGTACTTC
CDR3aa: CASSRFRASGGQETQYF

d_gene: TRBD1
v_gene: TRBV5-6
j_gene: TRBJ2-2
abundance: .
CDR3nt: TGTGCCAGCAGCTTAGGGACAGGGGTTGCCGGGGAGCTGTTTTTT
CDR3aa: CASSLGTGVAGELFF

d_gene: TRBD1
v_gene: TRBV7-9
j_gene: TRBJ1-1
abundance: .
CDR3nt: TGTGCCAGCAGCTCAGACAGGGGGCGCGGCACTGAAGCTTTCTTT
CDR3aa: CASSSDRGRGTEAFF

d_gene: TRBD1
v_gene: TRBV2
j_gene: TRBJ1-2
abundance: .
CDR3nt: TGTGCCAGCACCATCCCGGGACAGGGGGCAAATGGCTACACCTTC
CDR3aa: CASTIPGQGANGYTF

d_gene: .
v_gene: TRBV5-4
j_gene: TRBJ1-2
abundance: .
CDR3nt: TGTGCCAGCAGCTTGGAGGAGGGGTTGGCCTATGGCTACACCTTC
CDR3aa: CASSLEEGLAYGYTF

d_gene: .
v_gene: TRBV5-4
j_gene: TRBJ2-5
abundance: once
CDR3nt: TGTGCCAGCAGCGACAGACGGGCAGCCCAAGAGACCCAGTACTTC
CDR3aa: CASSDRRAAQETQYF

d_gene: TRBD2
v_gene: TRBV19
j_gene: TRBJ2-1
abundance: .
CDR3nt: TGTGCCAGTAGTATAGAAGCTAGCGGACACTACAATGAGCAGTTCTTC
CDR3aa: CASSIEASGHYNEQFF